This TCR beta chain was documented in a study of cytomegalovirus exposure and HLA in healthy donors. The CDR3 runs to 15 residues. Losses at the gene ends were 2 bases for V and 4 bases for J; bases not matched to a gene: 3. The germline V gene has CDR1 SGHRS and CDR2 YFSETQ. PCR employed 60 Vbeta and 13 Jbeta primers. Method: immunoSEQ multiplex PCR; TCRdb's copy keeps in-frame clones and lacks some. The sample carries over 70,000 clones, roughly four fifths recorded once. Each donor's status was that of a healthy bone marrow donor. This chain links TRBV5-1 with TRBJ1-4, with 9 nucleotides matching TRBD1. The clonotype originates from a man between 25 and 39 years old in good health and CMV-seronegative. Material: PBMCs. For the CDR3, the DNA is TGCGCCAGCAGCTTCGGGGGACAGGGTAATGAAAAACTGTTTTTT. Its protein product is CASSFGGQGNEKLFF.